Below, 4 T cell receptor beta chains from the same sample are listed, as sequenced in a study of PD-1 blockade in classical Hodgkin lymphoma. Time point described: cycle 4 day 1 (C4D1), after less than 7 weeks of nivolumab. Every patient relapsed after autologous stem cell transplantation, and brentuximab vedotin exposure varied. Clones were sequenced by immunoSEQ multiplex PCR, and TCRdb holds only the in-frame ones, with some missing. The data contain about 92,000 clones, 83% of them seen just once; the ten biggest clones take up about 15%. Sequenced material: peripheral blood mononuclear cells (PBMCs), taken before the fourth cycle of nivolumab. The receptors come from a human donor with classical Hodgkin lymphoma.

This rearrangement joins TRBV11-2 to TRBJ2-5, with D possibly being TRBD1 or TRBD2 (6 bases each). The V gene lost 6 bases and the J gene lost 5 bases, with 19 bases spanning the gap. Germline V gives CDR1 SGHAT, CDR2 FQNNGV. The CDR3 extends over 15 amino acids. Here the CDR3 reads CASRSGATAWETQYF. The CDR3 DNA follows: TGTGCCAGCAGGTCGGGGGCTACCGCCTGGGAGACCCAGTACTTC.

This clone was seen a few times. The chain couples TRBV27 to TRBJ2-1, with 13 positions matching TRBD2. The CDR3 consists of 16 residues. Germline CDR1 MNHEY, CDR2 SMNVEV (reference sequence). The J segment lost 7 bases and the V segment lost 3 bases, leaving 6 bases of the junction unmatched. CDR3 loop: CASSFLGLAGDNEQFF. The CDR3 region has the DNA TGTGCCAGCAGTTTCCTCGGACTAGCGGGAGATAATGAGCAGTTCTTC.

CDR3: CASSPTSGRAGTQYF. CDR3 nucleotide sequence: TGCGCCAGCAGCCCGACTAGCGGGAGGGCCGGGACCCAGTACTTC. The chain links TRBV5-1 to TRBJ2-5; TRBD2 matches at 14 bases. CDR1 and CDR2 (germline): SGHRS, YFSETQ. The length of the CDR3 is 15 residues. Trimming took 4 bases from V and 7 from J; bases not matched to a gene: 6.

The gene calls are TRBV5-6 and TRBJ1-4; TRBD1 aligns across 8 bases. CDR3 size: 16 residues. V lost 6 bases to trimming and J lost 8 bases; unmatched junction nucleotides: 15. Germline values: CDR1 SGHDT, CDR2 YYEEEE. The CDR3 DNA is TGTGCCAGCACCTCCACCAAACAGGGGGTAGGCGAAAAACTGTTTTTT. Its translation: CASTSTKQGVGEKLFF.